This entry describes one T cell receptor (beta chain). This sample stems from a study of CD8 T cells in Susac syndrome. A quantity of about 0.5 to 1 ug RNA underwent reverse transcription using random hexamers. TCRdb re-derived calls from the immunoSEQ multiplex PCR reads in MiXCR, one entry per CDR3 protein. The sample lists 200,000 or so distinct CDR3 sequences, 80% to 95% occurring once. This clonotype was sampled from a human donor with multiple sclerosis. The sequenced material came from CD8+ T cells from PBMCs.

CDR3 bases: TGCAGCGTTGTAGGGCTGATTGGCGGGGGGGCCCTGTGGGATGAGCAGTTCTTC. Residues: CSVVGLIGGGALWDEQFF. The chain carries TRBV29-1 and TRBJ2-1, with TRBD2 matching over 9 bases. Trimming cost V 4 bases and J 8 bases; bases outside gene matches: 21. The length of the CDR3 is 18 residues. The germline CDR1 and CDR2 sequences are SQVTM and ANQGSEA.